These 2 T cell receptor beta chains were sequenced from one sample in a study of T cells after yellow fever vaccination. TCRdb fed the 5' RACE reads into MiXCR, producing one record per CDR3 protein. Of 350,000 to 550,000 distinct CDR3 sequences listed, 18% are singletons. Material: PBMCs, obtained before the yellow fever booster vaccination. The receptor set was obtained from a man aged 18 to 29 who received the YFV17D yellow fever vaccine.

This clonotype appeared a few times. V is TRBV20-1 and J is TRBJ2-5; TRBD1 is a possible D gene (6 bases). Germline CDR1 reads DFQATT; CDR2 reads SNEGSKA (reference sequence). V was trimmed by 2 bases and J by 5 bases, leaving 21 bases between them. The CDR3 has 16 amino acids. The CDR3 reads CSARPPPGTRDETQYF. The DNA for the CDR3 is TGCAGTGCTAGACCCCCCCCCGGGACAAGGGATGAGACCCAGTACTTC.

A few counts support this clonotype. The CDR3 DNA follows: TGCAGTGCTAGGCCTGGGGGGCAGACCTATGGCTACACCTTC. This translates into CSARPGGQTYGYTF. V gene TRBV20-1 combines with J gene TRBJ1-2, with D tentatively TRBD1 (6 bases). The CDR3 loop spans 14 amino acids. Germline CDR1 and CDR2: DFQATT and SNEGSKA (reference sequence). The V end was cut by 3 bases, the J end by 4 bases, with 15 bases between.